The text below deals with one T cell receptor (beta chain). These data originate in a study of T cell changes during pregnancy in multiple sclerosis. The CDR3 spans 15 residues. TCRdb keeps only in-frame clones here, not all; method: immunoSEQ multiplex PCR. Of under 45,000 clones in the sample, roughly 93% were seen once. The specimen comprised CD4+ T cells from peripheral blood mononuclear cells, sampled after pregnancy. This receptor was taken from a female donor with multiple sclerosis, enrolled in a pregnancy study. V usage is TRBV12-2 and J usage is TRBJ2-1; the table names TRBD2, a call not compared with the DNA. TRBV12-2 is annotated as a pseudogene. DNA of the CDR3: TGTGCAAGTCGCACTAGCGGGGGCCCTAGTCGTGAGCAGTTCTTC. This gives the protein CASRTSGGPSREQFF.